The 10 T cell receptor beta chains reported below all come from one sample, sequenced in a study of blood T cell repertoires in COVID-19. Data came from immunoSEQ multiplex PCR; TCRdb stores just in-frame clones and leaves some out. The table has 200,000 to 300,000 clones, about 87% seen once; the top ten hold about 1.6%. The sequenced sample was peripheral blood. The origin of the receptors is a woman aged 40-49 years who had recovered from COVID-19.

The chain links TRBV2 to TRBJ2-2, with TRBD2 matching over 7 bases. This CDR3 contains 13 residues. The V gene end was trimmed by 10 bases and the J gene end by 1 base; junction bases not matched to a gene: 3. Germline V gene data show CDR1 as SNHLY and CDR2 as FYNNEI. The CDR3: CANSGVNTGELFF. The CDR3 DNA sequence: TGTGCCAACAGCGGGGTGAACACCGGGGAGCTGTTTTTT.

The chain employs TRBV25-1 and TRBJ2-3; 11 positions match TRBD1. Unmatched junction bases numbered 8, after V lost 3 bases and J lost 6 bases. Germline CDR1 is MGHDK and CDR2 is SYGVNS. The CDR3 sequence is 16 residues long. CDR3: CASSDGRTGGADTQYF. The CDR3 DNA reads TGTGCCAGCAGTGATGGGCGGACAGGGGGCGCGGATACGCAGTATTTT.

This CDR3 reads CASSVGGNGGNEQFF. DNA for the CDR3: TGTGCCAGCAGCGTAGGTGGAAACGGAGGCAATGAGCAGTTCTTC. The rearrangement links TRBV9 to TRBJ2-1, with D possibly matching TRBD2 (5 bases). Germline V gives CDR1 SGDLS, CDR2 YYNGEE. This CDR3 region has 15 residues. Trimming removed 0 bases from V and 6 bases from J, with 13 bases in between.

The J gene is TRBJ1-1, the V gene TRBV5-1; no clear D. Trimming took 0 bases from V and 5 from J, leaving 14 bases between them. The CDR3 spans 15 residues. Germline-derived CDR1 and CDR2 are SGHRS and YFSETQ. CDR3 protein: CASSLGSGEVTEAFF. The CDR3 DNA follows: TGCGCCAGCAGCTTGGGGTCTGGGGAGGTAACTGAAGCTTTCTTT. Looking up the rest from reference TRBV5-1 and TRBJ1-1 gives the full variable domain: KAGVTQTPRYLIKTRGQQVTLSCSPISGHRSVSWYQQTPGQGLQFLFEYFSETQRNKGNFPGRFSGRQFSNSRSEMNVSTLELGDSALYLCASSLGSGEVTEAFFGQGTRLTVV.

This clone was recorded once. One end of the junction varies from germline; a read error may be responsible. Distinct nucleotide sequences in the sample also encode this CDR3. This chain connects TRBV29-1 to TRBJ2-7; 10 nucleotides agree with TRBD1. Per the germline V gene, CDR1 is SQVTM and CDR2 is ANQGSEA. The CDR3 length is 13 residues. The DNA of the CDR3 is TGTAGCGTTGCAGGGGACAGGGGTCGTGAGCAGTACTTC. Protein: CSVAGDRGREQYF.

The chain employs TRBV10-2 and TRBJ2-3; tentative D call: TRBD2 (6 bases). The germline V and J ends were trimmed by 6 bases and 7 bases, with 23 bases remaining between them. This CDR3 has 16 residues. The germline V gene has CDR1 WSHSY and CDR2 SAAADI. The CDR3 bases are TGCGCCAGCAGCGAGATGACGGGGGTTATTGTCAATACGCAGTATTTT. Residues: CASSEMTGVIVNTQYF.

This clone appeared a single time. The V and J genes are TRBV7-9 and TRBJ1-2, with 7 bases identical to TRBD1. CDR1 SEHNR and CDR2 FQNEAQ come from the germline V gene (reference sequence). Trimming took 5 bases from V and 8 from J; bases not matched to a gene: 17. CDR3 length: 16 amino acids. In DNA form, the CDR3 reads TGTGCCAGCAGCCCAGGGTGGTCAGGGGGGCTCAGAGGCTACACCTTC. Its translation is CASSPGWSGGLRGYTF.

This clone was counted a few times. This chain connects TRBV9 to TRBJ2-7; 7 bases align to TRBD1. This CDR3 has 16 residues. Trimming cost V 4 bases and J 0 bases; bases outside gene matches: 10. Germline V gene data show CDR1 as SGDLS and CDR2 as YYNGEE. CDR3 loop: CASSPRDSLSSYEQYF. The CDR3 DNA sequence: TGTGCCAGCAGCCCAAGGGACAGCCTTAGCTCCTACGAGCAGTACTTC.

This clone was detected once. V usage is TRBV12-5 and J usage is TRBJ2-3; 8 nucleotides match TRBD2. The CDR3 extends over 16 amino acids. Germline loops: CDR1 LGHNT, CDR2 FRNRAP. With 2 bases clipped from V and 6 bases from J, the junction kept 10 bases outside the gene matches. This CDR3 is CASGLPLGGAGDTQYF. CDR3 coding DNA: TGTGCTAGTGGTTTGCCTCTCGGGGGGGCCGGGGATACGCAGTATTTT. The whole variable domain, remainder taken from reference TRBV12-5 and TRBJ2-3, is DARVTQTPRHKVTEMGQEVTMRCQPILGHNTVFWYRQTMMQGLELLAYFRNRAPLDDSGMPKDRFSAEMPDATLATLKIQPSEPRDSAVYFCASGLPLGGAGDTQYFGPGTRLTVL.

V and J are TRBV6-5 and TRBJ2-7; tentative D call: TRBD1 (5 bases). Germline CDR1 reads MNHEY; CDR2 reads SVGAGI. Trimming left V 5 bases short and J 0 bases short, with 11 bases between. The CDR3 sequence is 14 residues long. CDR3 nucleotides: TGTGCCAGCAGTCCCCAGGGAATCTCCTACGAGCAGTACTTC. This encodes CASSPQGISYEQYF.